Listed below are T cell receptor beta chains from one sample, sequenced in a study of cytomegalovirus exposure and HLA in healthy donors. Sequencing used immunoSEQ multiplex PCR; TCRdb keeps in-frame clones, though not all of them. The sample includes under 250,000 clones, around 78% of them seen just once. Input material: PBMCs. The origin of the receptors is a woman younger than 30 in good health and CMV-seronegative. Each CDR3 is given with its conserved first and last residue.

v_call	j_call	cdr3_aa
TRBV10-2	TRBJ2-7	CASSEGEAGSYEQYF
TRBV6-6	TRBJ2-1	CASTPGTLYNEQFF
TRBV28	TRBJ1-5	CASSFSGTDSNQPQHF
TRBV27	TRBJ2-3	CASSPGGRHTDTQYF
TRBV9	TRBJ1-1	CASSVATRDTEAFF
TRBV7-9	TRBJ1-2	CASSLMANAYGYTF
TRBV28	TRBJ2-7	CASSLGGRIYEQYF
TRBV28	TRBJ1-2	CASSLVRRTQIF
TRBV27	TRBJ1-6	CASSLSGGGRRSPLHF
TRBV4-1	TRBJ2-5	CASSQGTGGIGTQYF
TRBV6-1	TRBJ2-5	CASSDGGSQETQYF
TRBV6-1	TRBJ1-1	CASSARDQNTEAFF
TRBV9	TRBJ2-3	CASSVDSTGADTQYF
TRBV7-8	TRBJ1-2	CASSYRQGSSRGYTF
TRBV30	TRBJ1-1	CAWISGSPDTEAFF
TRBV5-8	TRBJ1-1	CASTPWGENTEAFF
TRBV4-1	TRBJ1-2	CASSQIPETYGYTF
TRBV11-2	TRBJ2-7	CASSLAQGQLYEQYF
TRBV4-2	TRBJ2-7	CASSQALAGSGEQYF
TRBV28	TRBJ2-3	CASSWAAYVDTQYF
TRBV6-6	TRBJ1-1	CASSLTVMNTEAFF
TRBV6-5	TRBJ2-7	CASSYSLSGRYEQYF
TRBV11-2	TRBJ1-1	CASSRHSEAFF
TRBV4-1	TRBJ1-2	CASSQPGQGHYGYTF
TRBV6-1	TRBJ2-1	CASRREVYEQFF
TRBV28	TRBJ2-7	CASSRENPSYEQYF
TRBV4-1	TRBJ1-2	CASSQDRAGIFYGYTF
TRBV6-5	TRBJ1-2	CASSSQPNYGYTF
TRBV10-2	TRBJ2-7	CASSEPSRGGPYEQYF
TRBV25-1	TRBJ1-3	CASSESREGNTIYF
TRBV27	TRBJ1-2	CASSSTPAAGERSYTF
TRBV5-6	TRBJ1-4	CASSLVRDRSEKLFF
TRBV6-5	TRBJ1-5	CASSSDGNQPQHF
TRBV6-4	TRBJ2-3	CASAEGQFGTDTQYF
TRBV6-5	TRBJ1-4	CASRGEKLFF
TRBV9	TRBJ1-2	CASRVQGSDGYTF
TRBV7-6	TRBJ1-1	CASSLQGRGETEAFF
TRBV11-2	TRBJ1-1	CASSSGTGLRYAEAFF
TRBV19	TRBJ1-1	CASSTLNTEAFF
TRBV10-1	TRBJ2-7	CASSDPTRSEQYF
TRBV23-1	TRBJ1-1	CASSQLYGLRTEAFF
TRBV30	TRBJ1-1	CAWRKMNTEAFF
TRBV9	TRBJ2-1	CASSVGDGDPTDNEQFF
TRBV6-1	TRBJ1-2	CASSPDMSYGYTF
TRBV9	TRBJ2-7	CASSGSGRQSYEQYF
TRBV29-1	TRBJ1-1	CSVGTSTEAFF
TRBV4-1	TRBJ1-1	CASSLEFGSAEAFF
TRBV29-1	TRBJ1-2	CSVEGSGGGYTF
TRBV27	TRBJ2-2	CASSRDRTNTGELFF
TRBV19	TRBJ1-1	CASSIAGIKNTEAFF
TRBV9	TRBJ2-6	CASSEGTGAGANVLTF
TRBV6-1	TRBJ2-5	CASREGVTGWETQYF
TRBV19	TRBJ1-5	CASSPSGDRRFNQPQHF
TRBV7-9	TRBJ2-5	CASSPHVAGGKETQYF
TRBV11-2	TRBJ2-1	CASMYKRRSSYNEQFF
TRBV6-1	TRBJ2-6	CASGSEAGANVLTF
TRBV2	TRBJ1-2	CASNEVMGQSAANYGYTF
TRBV11-2	TRBJ1-2	CASSLRYYGYTF
TRBV10-2	TRBJ2-3	CASNKLDTQYF